This paragraph covers one T cell receptor (beta chain) sequence. J was trimmed by 6 bases and V by 1 base; bases with no gene match: 16. The CDR3 extends over 19 amino acids. The V gene's germline CDR1 is SQVTM and CDR2 ANQGSEA. This sample is drawn from a study of blood T cell repertoires in COVID-19. About the research overall: PBMCs, B-cell-depleted T cells, or T cells were the source of the cDNA or gDNA that made up the material.

In the study's own analysis: Estimation of nucleated cell counts was performed using reference gene primer amplification. Here immunoSEQ multiplex PCR was the method, and the copy in TCRdb shows in-frame clones only, minus some. The DNA was the basis for D and trimming; V, J and clone size are from that table. There are fewer than 400,000 clones in the sample; around 90% occur only once, and under 3% lies in the top ten. The chain joins TRBV29-1 to TRBJ1-4, with 11 bases identical to TRBD1. The material sequenced was peripheral blood. This receptor was obtained from a human donor in a cohort sampled during active COVID-19. The CDR3 protein is CSVEATDWTGQGAHEKLFF. CDR3 sequence (DNA): TGCAGCGTTGAAGCCACAGACTGGACAGGACAGGGGGCACATGAAAAACTGTTTTTT.